This record concerns one TCR beta chain sequence. Its antigen is unidentified. PCR primers comprised 60 Vbeta and 13 Jbeta primers. The repertoire was sequenced with immunoSEQ multiplex PCR; TCRdb's copy has only in-frame clones and lacks some. This listing includes 150,000 to 200,000 clones. This sample stems from a study of cytomegalovirus exposure and HLA in healthy donors. The V end was cut by 5 bases, the J end by 3 bases, with 10 bases between. Germline V gene sequence: CDR1 SEHNR, CDR2 FQNEAQ (reference sequence). CDR3 size: 14 residues. Points from the study as a whole: Most CMV-associated TCR beta chains appeared HLA-restricted in a later analysis. Per published reports, the classifier diagnosed cytomegalovirus status with high specificity and sensitivity.

The TCR comes from a man younger than 45 in good health and CMV-seronegative. The V call is TRBV7-9, the J call TRBJ1-4; weak D call: TRBD1 (6 bases). The sample comprised PBMCs. The CDR3 here is CASSLGGANEKLFF. The CDR3 DNA reads TGTGCCAGCAGCCTAGGGGGGGCTAATGAAAAACTGTTTTTT.